This T cell receptor beta chain was identified in a study of identical twins. Regarding the study as a whole: Memory repertoires lacked the insertion deficit that abundant cord blood beta clonotypes showed.

This CDR3 has 14 amino acids. Trimming removed 10 bases at V and 0 bases at J, with 13 bases between. Germline V gives CDR1 LNHDA, CDR2 SQIVND (reference sequence). To note about this clonotype: Its antigen is undetermined.

TCRdb re-derived calls from the 5' RACE reads in MiXCR, one entry per CDR3 protein. The sample includes some 500,000 distinct CDR3 sequences, about 20% of them seen just once. Separately, the same data were catalogued under a study of T cells expressing NK-cell markers. That work adds: The share of CD8+ T cells held by dominant NKG2C+ clonotypes was about 1.0-8% in over 5 donors.

The V and J genes are TRBV19 and TRBJ1-5; D gene ambiguous. Sample: CD4+ T cells sorted from blood. The receptor comes from a woman aged 18 to 35 in good health. The CDR3 is CATAPGYSNQPQHF. In DNA form, the CDR3 reads TGTGCCACCGCCCCGGGGTATAGCAATCAGCCCCAGCATTTT.